Given below is one T cell receptor (beta chain) in context. These data are taken from a study of blood T cell repertoires in COVID-19. Across the whole study: Sites across the United States, Italy and Spain contributed samples from acute and convalescent COVID-19.

The V gene end was trimmed by 5 bases and the J gene end by 0 bases; junction bases not matched to a gene: 7. The CDR3 sequence is 17 residues long. Germline V CDR1 and CDR2: LNHDA, SQIVND (reference sequence). During active infection, Seattle patients enrolled and were then monitored through disease. Method: immunoSEQ multiplex PCR; TCRdb's copy keeps in-frame clones and lacks some. The repertoire has some 170,000 clones, approximately 80% of them found once; the top ten carry approximately 11%. The sequence came from a woman aged 40 to 50 with COVID-19, enrolled during active disease. The J gene is TRBJ2-6, the V gene TRBV19, with 7 bases identical to TRBD1. The material sequenced was peripheral blood. CDR3 region: CASSHGTVSSGANVLTF. CDR3 sequence (DNA): TGTGCCAGTAGTCACGGGACAGTAAGCTCTGGGGCCAACGTCCTGACTTTC.